The rows below give T cell receptor beta chains drawn from one sample of a study of shared clonotypes between healthy human individuals. Here immunoSEQ multiplex PCR was the method, and the copy in TCRdb shows in-frame clones only, minus some. The sample consists of under 2.5 million clones, 85% to 95% of them appearing once. The sequenced material came from naive CD4+ T cells from PBMCs. Source of these receptors: a man aged 18 to 29 in good health. Some clones in this sample may be carry-over from other donors' samples. Both conserved end residues are part of each CDR3. Fields, in order: J gene, D gene, V gene, clone size, CDR3 DNA, CDR3 protein. The D gene is left open where the match is weak. Size is stated for part of the rows, as once, few or many counts, or as a class when the clone is expanded.

J gene: TRBJ2-7; D gene: TRBD2; V gene: TRBV30; clone size: .; CDR3 DNA: TGTGCCTGGGAAGGACTAGCGGGAGGGGTCGACGAGCAGTACTTC; CDR3 protein: CAWEGLAGGVDEQYF
J gene: TRBJ2-7; D gene: TRBD1; V gene: TRBV7-8; clone size: .; CDR3 DNA: TGTGCCAGCAGCGTCGACAGGGCATACGAGCAGTACTTC; CDR3 protein: CASSVDRAYEQYF
J gene: TRBJ1-5; D gene: .; V gene: TRBV5-3; clone size: .; CDR3 DNA: TGTGCCAGAGGACAGTTCGGTCAGCCCCAGCATTTT; CDR3 protein: CARGQFGQPQHF
J gene: TRBJ2-5; D gene: .; V gene: TRBV5-1; clone size: .; CDR3 DNA: TGCGCCAGCAGCTTAACACCCGGGGAGACCCAGTACTTC; CDR3 protein: CASSLTPGETQYF
J gene: TRBJ2-1; D gene: .; V gene: TRBV5-1; clone size: .; CDR3 DNA: TGCGCCAGCAGCTTACGGAGACAGGAGACCAATGAGCAGTTCTTC; CDR3 protein: CASSLRRQETNEQFF
J gene: TRBJ1-3; D gene: .; V gene: TRBV6-1; clone size: .; CDR3 DNA: TGTGCCAGCAGACCCAGGGGCGCCTCTGGAAACACCATATATTTT; CDR3 protein: CASRPRGASGNTIYF
J gene: TRBJ1-4; D gene: TRBD1; V gene: TRBV10-3; clone size: .; CDR3 DNA: TGTGCCATCAGCTGGACAGGGGGAAGGGAAAAACTGTTTTTT; CDR3 protein: CAISWTGGREKLFF
J gene: TRBJ1-5; D gene: .; V gene: TRBV6-5; clone size: .; CDR3 DNA: TGTGCCAGCAGTTACTCCAGCGCGCCGGATCAGCCCCAGCATTTT; CDR3 protein: CASSYSSAPDQPQHF
J gene: TRBJ1-5; D gene: .; V gene: TRBV28; clone size: .; CDR3 DNA: TGTGCCAGCACCCGCCTTAATCAGCCCCAGCATTTT; CDR3 protein: CASTRLNQPQHF
J gene: TRBJ1-1; D gene: .; V gene: TRBV29-1; clone size: .; CDR3 DNA: TGCAGCGTTGGGGCCAGGTTCAGGGGTAGTGCTTTCTTT; CDR3 protein: CSVGARFRGSAFF
J gene: TRBJ1-2; D gene: .; V gene: TRBV5-1; clone size: .; CDR3 DNA: TGCGCCAGCAGCTTGTTAGGGGACTATGGCTACACCTTC; CDR3 protein: CASSLLGDYGYTF
J gene: TRBJ2-1; D gene: .; V gene: TRBV5-6; clone size: .; CDR3 DNA: TGTGCCAGCAGCCCGGGTAGCGCACACAATGAGCAGTTCTTC; CDR3 protein: CASSPGSAHNEQFF
J gene: TRBJ1-6; D gene: .; V gene: TRBV30; clone size: .; CDR3 DNA: TGTGCCTGGAGTGTACGGGGAGGTTCACCCCTCCACTTT; CDR3 protein: CAWSVRGGSPLHF
J gene: TRBJ2-3; D gene: .; V gene: TRBV25-1; clone size: .; CDR3 DNA: TGTGCCAGCCTGGACGACACCCGCACAGATACGCAGTATTTT; CDR3 protein: CASLDDTRTDTQYF
J gene: TRBJ2-3; D gene: .; V gene: TRBV11-2; clone size: .; CDR3 DNA: TGTGCCAGCAGCTTAGCGAGAGATACGCAGTATTTT; CDR3 protein: CASSLARDTQYF
J gene: TRBJ1-2; D gene: TRBD1; V gene: TRBV30; clone size: once; CDR3 DNA: TGTGCCTGGAGTGACAACAGGGGAGGCTATGGCTACACCTTC; CDR3 protein: CAWSDNRGGYGYTF
J gene: TRBJ2-1; D gene: .; V gene: TRBV2; clone size: .; CDR3 DNA: TGTGCCAGCAGTGAAGCGCTTTTCGCAGGGTATGAGCAGTTCTTC; CDR3 protein: CASSEALFAGYEQFF
J gene: TRBJ1-1; D gene: .; V gene: TRBV5-4; clone size: .; CDR3 DNA: TGTGCCAGCAGCTTGTCGACAGGCATGAACACTGAAGCTTTCTTT; CDR3 protein: CASSLSTGMNTEAFF
J gene: TRBJ1-6; D gene: .; V gene: TRBV11-2; clone size: .; CDR3 DNA: TGTGCCAGCAGCTTAGGGCACGGGAATTCACCCCTCCACTTT; CDR3 protein: CASSLGHGNSPLHF
J gene: TRBJ2-7; D gene: TRBD1; V gene: TRBV7-9; clone size: .; CDR3 DNA: TGTGCCAGCAGCTGGGAGGGGACAGGGTTGGCTGAGCAGTACTTC; CDR3 protein: CASSWEGTGLAEQYF